The rows below give T cell receptor beta chains drawn from one sample of a study of cytomegalovirus exposure and HLA in healthy donors. Using immunoSEQ multiplex PCR, the repertoire was profiled, and TCRdb retains in-frame clones only, with some absent. The sample shows about 50,000 clones, around 73% of them seen only once. The material sequenced was PBMCs. Receptors originate from a woman in her thirties or forties in good health and CMV-seropositive. Both conserved end residues are part of each CDR3. D genes are given only for firm matches. Clone size is given for some rows only: seen once, a few or many times, or a class if the clone is expanded.

D	J	V	size	CDR3	DNA
TRBD1	TRBJ1-1	TRBV9	-	CASSADRENEAFF	TGTGCCAGCAGCGCTGACAGGGAGAACGAAGCTTTCTTT
-	TRBJ2-7	TRBV7-2	once	CASSLELGPIPGEQYF	TGTGCCAGCAGCTTAGAATTAGGACCCATACCGGGAGAGCAGTACTTC
TRBD1	TRBJ2-7	TRBV10-3	-	CAIGGQGLPERRNEQYF	TGTGCCATCGGGGGACAGGGCCTCCCAGAAAGGAGGAACGAGCAGTACTTC
-	TRBJ2-3	TRBV18	-	CASSPGPGGGTQYF	TGTGCCAGCTCACCAGGACCAGGGGGAGGTACGCAGTATTTT
TRBD1	TRBJ2-7	TRBV11-2	-	CASSLGQDRVYEQYF	TGTGCCAGCAGCTTGGGGCAAGACAGGGTCTACGAGCAGTACTTC
-	TRBJ1-3	TRBV19	-	CASTVNHGNTIYF	TGTGCCAGTACAGTCAATCACGGAAACACCATATATTTT
-	TRBJ1-4	TRBV7-2	once	CASSLGFREKLFF	TGTGCCAGCAGCTTAGGTTTTCGTGAAAAACTGTTTTTT
TRBD1	TRBJ1-5	TRBV10-3	-	CAITRDRNQPQHF	TGTGCCATCACCCGGGACAGGAATCAGCCCCAGCATTTT
TRBD1	TRBJ2-5	TRBV25-1	-	CASSVTGTGRRETQYF	TGTGCCAGCAGTGTAACCGGGACAGGGAGACGAGAGACCCAGTACTTC
-	TRBJ1-1	TRBV7-9	-	CASSLYDTNTEAFF	TGTGCCAGCAGCTTGTACGACACGAACACTGAAGCTTTCTTT
-	TRBJ2-2	TRBV9	-	CASSLTELLRGELFF	TGTGCCAGCAGCCTGACGGAGCTCCTGAGGGGGGAGCTGTTTTTT
TRBD1	TRBJ2-6	TRBV5-6	-	CASSSGTGDSEANVLTF	TGTGCCAGCAGTTCCGGGACAGGGGATTCTGAGGCCAACGTCCTGACTTTC
-	TRBJ2-2	TRBV25-1	-	CASSPLGTGELFF	TGTGCCAGCAGTCCACTAGGAACCGGGGAGCTGTTTTTT
-	TRBJ1-3	TRBV7-3	-	CASSLQAGGNTIYF	TGTGCCAGCAGCTTACAGGCTGGGGGAAACACCATATATTTT
TRBD2	TRBJ2-1	TRBV11-2	-	CASSPPGRADNEQFF	TGTGCCAGCAGCCCTCCAGGGAGGGCTGATAATGAGCAGTTCTTC
TRBD1	TRBJ1-1	TRBV10-1	-	CASPTGVATEAFF	TGCGCCAGTCCGACAGGGGTGGCCACTGAAGCTTTCTTT
-	TRBJ2-3	TRBV19	few	CASSTLPDTQYF	TGTGCCAGTAGTACCCTTCCGGATACGCAGTATTTT
-	TRBJ2-7	TRBV5-1	-	CASSSGTHGAEQYF	TGCGCCAGCAGCTCCGGGACTCACGGCGCCGAGCAGTACTTC
-	TRBJ1-3	TRBV4-1	-	CASSQDGGTGNTIYF	TGCGCCAGCAGCCAAGACGGAGGAACCGGAAACACCATATATTTT
-	TRBJ1-3	TRBV7-8	-	CASSLRQVHSGNTIYF	TGTGCCAGCAGCCTCCGACAGGTCCATTCTGGAAACACCATATATTTT